Listed below are T cell receptor beta chains from one sample, sequenced in a study of blood T cell repertoires in COVID-19. Some clones are missing from TCRdb's copy, which holds only in-frame ones; the method was immunoSEQ multiplex PCR. The sample includes some 150,000 clones, roughly 87% seen only once; the top ten take less than 4.5%. Input material: peripheral blood. These receptors came from a woman aged 55-75 years with active or convalescent COVID-19. Both conserved end residues are part of each CDR3. The D gene is left open where the match is weak. A row's size may be missing; if present it is once, few, many or a size class.

clone size	V gene	J gene	D gene	CDR3 DNA	CDR3 protein
few	TRBV6-1	TRBJ2-1	.	TGTGCCAGCAGTGAATGGGAGAGGGGGGGCCCGCCTTACAATGAGCAGTTCTTC	CASSEWERGGPPYNEQFF
.	TRBV10-1	TRBJ2-3	.	TGCGCCAGCAGTGACGACGGGGTGGGCACAGATACGCAGTATTTT	CASSDDGVGTDTQYF
.	TRBV9	TRBJ1-1	TRBD1	TGTGCCAGCAGCTCACAGGGGGTGGCTGAAGCTTTCTTT	CASSSQGVAEAFF
.	TRBV7-2	TRBJ2-5	TRBD2	TGTGCCAGCAGCTTTTTCCCCTTAGCGGGGACCTTTCAAGAGACCCAGTACTTC	CASSFFPLAGTFQETQYF
few	TRBV6-5	TRBJ2-1	.	TGTGCCAGCAGAAGGGGACTTTACAATGAGCAGTTCTTC	CASRRGLYNEQFF
.	TRBV4-3	TRBJ1-5	.	TGCGCCAGCAGCCAAGATTCAGGGAAGGACCAGCCCCAGCATTTT	CASSQDSGKDQPQHF
.	TRBV30	TRBJ2-5	.	TGTGCCTGGAACCCCGGAGGCAGAGAGACCCAGTACTTC	CAWNPGGRETQYF
.	TRBV19	TRBJ2-3	TRBD2	TGTGCCAGTACCCATCGGCGGGGGGGCCAAGATACGCAGTATTTT	CASTHRRGGQDTQYF
.	TRBV3-1/TRBV3-2	TRBJ2-5	.	TGTGCCAGCAGCCAAAACCTTGAGGTGGTCCAAGAGACCCAGTACTTC	CASSQNLEVVQETQYF
.	TRBV4-3	TRBJ1-1	.	TGCGCCAGCAGCCAAGGCGGGGTAGGCAGCACTGAAGCTTTCTTT	CASSQGGVGSTEAFF
few	TRBV4-1	TRBJ1-5	.	TGCGCCAGCAGCCGATCTCAGGGTACCAGCAATCAGCCCCAGCATTTT	CASSRSQGTSNQPQHF
.	TRBV5-1	TRBJ2-3	TRBD2	TGCGCCAGCAGGGAGCTGGGGGGGAGTAGCACAGATACGCAGTATTTT	CASRELGGSSTDTQYF
.	TRBV4-3	TRBJ2-3	.	TGCGCCAGCAGCCAAGATGGCAGGGACACAGATACGCAGTATTTT	CASSQDGRDTDTQYF
.	TRBV6-5	TRBJ1-2	.	TGTGCCAGCGGCCCGTTTCAGACTAACTATGGCTACACCTTC	CASGPFQTNYGYTF
once	TRBV7-9	TRBJ2-2	TRBD1	TGTGCCAGCAGCGAGGTGGGACAGGGGCGCGGGGAGCTGTTTTTT	CASSEVGQGRGELFF
.	TRBV7-2	TRBJ1-5	TRBD1	TGTGCCAGCAGCTTAGAGTCAGGGGGCTGGCCCCAGCATTTT	CASSLESGGWPQHF
.	TRBV9	TRBJ2-7	TRBD2	TGTGCCAGCAGCGTAGACAGCGGGGCCTCCTACGAGCAGTACTTC	CASSVDSGASYEQYF
.	TRBV4-1	TRBJ2-7	.	TGCGCCAGCAGCCAAGAGGCCCAGGGGGAGGTGCAGTACTTC	CASSQEAQGEVQYF
.	TRBV6-2/TRBV6-3	TRBJ1-1	.	TGTGCCAGCAGTTACACCCGACAGACAAAAGCTTTCTTT	CASSYTRQTKAFF
.	TRBV19	TRBJ2-7	TRBD1	TGTGCCACAACACGGTCGACAGGGGGCGAATACGAGCAGTACTTC	CATTRSTGGEYEQYF
.	TRBV19	TRBJ1-1	TRBD1	TGTGCCAGTGGATTAGGGACAGGAGGATGGACTGAAGCTTTCTTT	CASGLGTGGWTEAFF
.	TRBV13	TRBJ2-5	TRBD2	TGTGCCAGCAGCTTGGGGACTAGCGGGGACCAAGAGACCCAGTACTTC	CASSLGTSGDQETQYF
.	TRBV14	TRBJ2-7	.	TGTGCCAGCAGCCCGATGTTTAGGGGCGAGCAGTACTTC	CASSPMFRGEQYF
.	TRBV10-2	TRBJ2-7	.	TGCGCCAGCAGTGGTCCAGCGGGCTACGAGCAGTACTTC	CASSGPAGYEQYF
.	TRBV19	TRBJ2-3	TRBD2	TGTGCCAGTAAAGTTAGCGGGGGGCCGGCGGATACGCAGTATTTT	CASKVSGGPADTQYF
few	TRBV5-4	TRBJ1-1	.	TGTGCCAGCAGCCTAGGGGATTGGGACACTGAAGCTTTCTTT	CASSLGDWDTEAFF
.	TRBV2	TRBJ2-5	TRBD2	TGTGCCAGCAGAGCCGGGACTAGCGGGGAGAAATACTTC	CASRAGTSGEKYF
.	TRBV9	TRBJ2-5	.	TGTGCCAGCAGCGTAGCGGGGGAGCCTCAAGAGACCCAGTACTTC	CASSVAGEPQETQYF
.	TRBV2	TRBJ1-3	TRBD1	TGTGCCAGCAGTTTGGGACAGGGGGTCGGAAACACCATATATTTT	CASSLGQGVGNTIYF
.	TRBV5-1	TRBJ2-5	TRBD1	TGCGCCAGCAGCCCCGGGGGACAGGGGGCTGGGGAGACCCAGTACTTC	CASSPGGQGAGETQYF
.	TRBV18	TRBJ2-3	TRBD2	TGTGCCAGCTCACCGGAGCCTAGCGGGGGCGCAGATACGCAGTATTTT	CASSPEPSGGADTQYF
.	TRBV19	TRBJ1-6	.	TGTGCCAGTAGTATAGAGGGCAGGGATTCACCCCTCCACTTT	CASSIEGRDSPLHF
.	TRBV5-4	TRBJ1-3	.	TGTGCCAGCAGCCCCAGTACCGGAAACACCATATATTTT	CASSPSTGNTIYF
.	TRBV19	TRBJ2-4	TRBD1	TGTGCCAGTAGTATAGGACAGGGGAGGATAAACATTCAGTACTTC	CASSIGQGRINIQYF
.	TRBV18	TRBJ1-1	.	TGTGCCAGCTCACAGATAGAAGACACTGAAGCTTTCTTT	CASSQIEDTEAFF
.	TRBV5-5	TRBJ2-7	TRBD2	TGTGCCAGCAGCTTGTTGAAGGGGAGGGAGAAGAACGAGCAGTACTTC	CASSLLKGREKNEQYF
.	TRBV19	TRBJ1-5	TRBD1	TGTGCCAGTAGTACCGAGGGACAGGGGTTTCAGCCCCAGCATTTT	CASSTEGQGFQPQHF
once	TRBV7-2	TRBJ2-5	.	TGTGCCAGCAGCATTAGACAGGTCCAAGAGACCCAGTACTTC	CASSIRQVQETQYF
.	TRBV29-1	TRBJ2-5	TRBD2	TGCAGCCTGGGGACTAGTCAAGAGACCCAGTACTTC	CSLGTSQETQYF
.	TRBV5-1	TRBJ2-5	TRBD1	TGCGCCAGCAGCTTCGGACAGGCTCAAGAGACCCAGTACTTC	CASSFGQAQETQYF